This T cell receptor beta chain was retrieved from a study of cytomegalovirus exposure and HLA in healthy donors. Amplification used 60 Vbeta primers and 13 Jbeta primers. This table comes from immunoSEQ multiplex PCR, and its TCRdb copy is limited to in-frame clones, with some not included. The table includes 75,000 to 100,000 clones, under 9% detected once. CDR3 length: 16 amino acids. From germline, CDR1 is SGDLS and CDR2 YYNGEE. V lost 0 bases, J lost 3 bases, and 15 bases lay in between. Sequencing was carried out using PBMCs. This receptor was identified in a man aged 50 or older in good health and CMV-seronegative. The chain has TRBV9 and TRBJ1-2, with no clear D. CDR3 residues: CASSVVPNNPHYGYTF. DNA of the CDR3: TGTGCCAGCAGCGTAGTACCGAACAATCCGCACTATGGCTACACCTTC.